This passage covers 3 T cell receptor beta chains from one sample sequenced in a study of blood T cell repertoires in COVID-19. Sequencing used immunoSEQ multiplex PCR; TCRdb keeps in-frame clones, though not all of them. The sample holds approximately 210,000 clones; around 80% are singletons and the top ten take over 9.5%. Source material: peripheral blood. These receptors all stem from an elderly woman with COVID-19, enrolled during active disease.

V is TRBV6-2 or TRBV6-3 and J is TRBJ1-4, with D possibly TRBD1 on 6 matching bases. CDR1 is MNHEY, CDR2 SVGEGT, per germline. Trimming took 1 base from V and 6 from J, leaving 9 bases between them. The CDR3 loop spans 14 amino acids. Here the CDR3 DNA reads TGTGCCAGCAGTTACTGGGGGCCAGATGAAAAACTGTTTTTT. The encoded protein is CASSYWGPDEKLFF.

The chain links TRBV7-2 to TRBJ1-2, with TRBD1 matching over 8 bases. J gave up 4 bases and V 2 bases, and 6 bases lay outside the gene matches. The CDR3 loop spans 15 amino acids. Germline-derived CDR1 and CDR2 are SGHTA and FQGNSA. In DNA, the CDR3 is TGTGCCAGCAGCTTATCGTCAGGGGGCACCTATGGCTACACCTTC. It yields the protein CASSLSSGGTYGYTF.

J is TRBJ2-7 and V is TRBV4-1, with TRBD1 matching over 7 bases. The CDR3 runs 15 residues. J was trimmed by 6 bases and V by 1 base; bases with no gene match: 9. CDR1 is MGHRA, CDR2 YSYEKL, per germline. CDR3 DNA: TGCGCCAGCAGCCAAGTCTGGGACAGTATGGGCGAGCAGTACTTC. This sequence encodes CASSQVWDSMGEQYF.